This is a list of T cell receptor beta chains from one sample in a study of T-cell memory formation after mild COVID-19. TCRdb used MiXCR to reprocess the 5' RACE reads, holding one entry per CDR3 protein. This sample yields some 310,000 distinct CDR3 sequences, of which 20% to 25% are seen a single time; roughly a fifth belongs to the top ten. Sequencing was carried out using PBMCs or a T cell subset sorted from them (not recorded which). These TCRs come from a man between 18 and 29 years old who had mild COVID-19 (a few samples of this study predate the infection). Cell type and time point are not known. CDR3s leave out the opening cysteine and the closing phenylalanine or tryptophan. A D gene is named only where the DNA matches it firmly. Clone size appears in some rows only: once, few, many, or a class for an expanded clone.

CDR3 protein,V gene,D gene,clone size,CDR3 length
SAKGASGGAGGSYEQY,TRBV20-1,TRBD2,-,16
ASRPPGGYEQY,TRBV2,-,few,11
AWSARVGQRTYEQY,TRBV30,-,few,14
ASSQERLAGAQY,TRBV4-2,-,few,12
SARDRRRGRGEAF,TRBV20-1,-,few,13
ASSGGQHRTDTQY,TRBV5-1,-,-,13
ASSQDRGGYGYT,TRBV11-2,TRBD1,few,12
ASSRRRQGLAGELF,TRBV4-3,TRBD1,few,14
SARGEGWNEQF,TRBV20-1,TRBD2,-,11
ASSATDSYNSPLH,TRBV2,-,-,13
ASSQGYRPGRTEQF,TRBV3-1,-,-,14
ASSLVGVAEAF,TRBV5-1,-,few,11
ASAQGYQETQY,TRBV7-2,-,-,11
ASSQGLAGHGYGYT,TRBV4-3,-,few,14
ASTGQGDTDTQY,TRBV7-9,TRBD1,-,12
ASSEQGGAYGYT,TRBV2,-,many,12
ASSLQQGSPYNSPLH,TRBV6-6,TRBD1,-,15
SALIGTGGYNQPQH,TRBV20-1,TRBD1,-,14
ASSFRDWKETQY,TRBV5-1,-,-,12
ASSSRGGSGNTIY,TRBV7-2,-,-,13
SLSGGPRNEQF,TRBV20-1,TRBD2,few,11
ASSHGAGGNTGELF,TRBV5-6,TRBD2,-,14
AISGRGTTTEAF,TRBV10-3,-,few,12
ASTAYLAAQETQY,TRBV6-6,TRBD2,-,13
AISRDSRNQPQH,TRBV10-3,TRBD1,few,12
ASSLGASTGELF,TRBV12-3/TRBV12-4,-,many,12
SARGTSYEQY,TRBV20-1,-,-,10
AISVGINQPQH,TRBV10-3,-,few,11
ALGKGTGELF,TRBV12-3/TRBV12-4,-,many,10
ASSDPSSGGPQETQY,TRBV25-1,TRBD2,few,15